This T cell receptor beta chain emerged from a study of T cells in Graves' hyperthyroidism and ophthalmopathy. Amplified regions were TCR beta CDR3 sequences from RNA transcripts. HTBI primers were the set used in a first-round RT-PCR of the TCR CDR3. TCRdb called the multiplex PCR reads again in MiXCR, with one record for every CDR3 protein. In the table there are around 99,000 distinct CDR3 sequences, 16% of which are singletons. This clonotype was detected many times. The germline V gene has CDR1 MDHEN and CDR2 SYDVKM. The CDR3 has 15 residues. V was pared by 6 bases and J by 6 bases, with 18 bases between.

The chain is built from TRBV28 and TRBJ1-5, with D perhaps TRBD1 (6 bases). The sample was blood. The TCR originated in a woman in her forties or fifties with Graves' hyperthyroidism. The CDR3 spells CASRTQGLGGQPQHF. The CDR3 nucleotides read TGTGCCAGCAGAACACAGGGTTTAGGGGGTCAGCCCCAGCATTTT.